Given below is one T cell receptor (beta chain) in context. Its antigen is not identified. Sequencing was performed with immunoSEQ multiplex PCR; in TCRdb, only in-frame clones are kept and a portion is missing. There are fewer than 30,000 clones in the sample; about 91% occur only once, and approximately 6.7% lies in the top ten. The data belong to a study of PD-1 blockade in classical Hodgkin lymphoma. There was relapse after autologous stem cell transplantation in every patient, and there was variation in brentuximab vedotin exposure. PBMCs were thawed, and CD8+ T cells were then isolated from them by magnetic negative selection. Findings and caveats of the study: Relapsed/refractory patients reportedly had the lowest baseline TCR diversity, below newly diagnosed patients, who were below healthy donors. Baseline diversity was lower in partial responders and progressors than complete responders.

The starting material was CD8+ T cells from blood, obtained at baseline. The source is a human donor with classical Hodgkin lymphoma.

CDR3 protein: CASSIGTELPATNEKLFF. CDR3 DNA: TGTGCCAGCAGCATAGGGACAGAACTCCCTGCAACTAATGAAAAACTGTTTTTT. The chain has TRBV5-8 and TRBJ1-4; 7 nucleotides match TRBD1. The V and J ends lost 4 bases and 0 bases, in that order; junction bases with no gene match: 12. Germline V gene lookup returns CDR1 SGHTS and CDR2 YDEGEE. CDR3 length: 18 residues.